Listed below are T cell receptor beta chains from one sample, sequenced in a study of blood T cell repertoires in COVID-19. The protocol was immunoSEQ multiplex PCR, while the TCRdb copy is restricted to in-frame clones and leaves out a portion. The sample lists over 200,000 clones, approximately 88% occurring once. Material for sequencing was PBMCs or T cells enriched from blood (not recorded which). The origin of the receptors is a woman aged 30 to 39 who had been exposed to COVID-19. CDR3s include the opening cysteine and the closing phenylalanine or tryptophan. D genes are given only for firm matches. Expanded clones are given a class, and other clones once, few, many or no size at all.

D | size | J | V | DNA | CDR3
TRBD1 | NA | TRBJ2-4 | TRBV11-2 | TGTGCCAGCAGCTTAATACAGGGGGCGCTTGCCAAAAACATTCAGTACTTC | CASSLIQGALAKNIQYF
NA | NA | TRBJ2-5 | TRBV30 | TGTGCCTGGGGACTAGAGACCCAGTACTTC | CAWGLETQYF
TRBD2 | NA | TRBJ2-5 | TRBV7-6 | TGTGCCAGCCTCGGGGGGGGAGAAGAGACCCAGTACTTC | CASLGGGEETQYF
TRBD2 | NA | TRBJ2-1 | TRBV11-3 | TGTGCCAGCAGCATCGCCGGGACTAGCGGATACAATGAGCAGTTCTTC | CASSIAGTSGYNEQFF
NA | once | TRBJ2-3 | TRBV9 | TGTGCCAGCAGCGTAGATGCGACATATACGCAGTATTTT | CASSVDATYTQYF
NA | NA | TRBJ2-1 | TRBV5-1 | TGCGCCAGCAGCCCGGGACTTGAGCAGTTCTTC | CASSPGLEQFF
NA | NA | TRBJ1-3 | TRBV5-1 | TGCGCCAGCAGCGTTGGCCTGGTTGGTTCTGGAAACACCATATATTTT | CASSVGLVGSGNTIYF
TRBD1 | once | TRBJ2-7 | TRBV5-1 | TGCGCCAGCAGCTCACCCGGGACAGGGAAGGACGAGCAGTACTTC | CASSSPGTGKDEQYF
NA | NA | TRBJ1-5 | TRBV28 | TGTGCCAGCAGACAGCCAAATCAGCCCCAGCATTTT | CASRQPNQPQHF
NA | few | TRBJ1-6 | TRBV11-2 | TGTGCCAGCAGCTTAAACAGGAATAATTCACCCCTCCACTTT | CASSLNRNNSPLHF
NA | NA | TRBJ1-2 | TRBV7-9 | TGTGCCAGCAGCCCGACAACAGGACCCTATGGCTACACCTTC | CASSPTTGPYGYTF
TRBD2 | NA | TRBJ2-1 | TRBV6-5 | TGTGCCAGCTGGACTAGCGGAGTCTACAATGAGCAGTTCTTC | CASWTSGVYNEQFF